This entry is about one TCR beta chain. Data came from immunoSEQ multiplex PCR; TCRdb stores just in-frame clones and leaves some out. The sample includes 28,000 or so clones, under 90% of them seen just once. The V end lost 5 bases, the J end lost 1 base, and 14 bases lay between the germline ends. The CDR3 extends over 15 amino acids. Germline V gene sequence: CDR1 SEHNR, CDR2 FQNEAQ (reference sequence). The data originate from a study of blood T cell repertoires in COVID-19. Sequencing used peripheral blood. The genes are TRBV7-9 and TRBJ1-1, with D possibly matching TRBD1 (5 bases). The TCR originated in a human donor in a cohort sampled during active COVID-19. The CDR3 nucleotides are TGTGCCAGCAGCCCCGGCGGGACGGCGAACACTGAAGCTTTCTTT. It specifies CASSPGGTANTEAFF.